One sample yielded the 24 T cell receptor beta chains listed below, sequenced in a study of neurological immune-mediated disorders. A single record per CDR3 protein comes from TCRdb applying MiXCR to the 5' RACE reads. The table records about 62,000 distinct CDR3 sequences, 3.5% to 4.5% of them present only once. The sequencing input was PBMCs. The source of these receptors is a woman aged 45-60 years with multiple sclerosis.

This clonotype was found a few times. The CDR3 is CASSPLDSKNTEAFF. CDR3 nucleotides: TGTGCCAGCTCACCACTCGACTCTAAGAACACTGAAGCTTTCTTT. The gene calls are TRBV18 and TRBJ1-1; no reliable D call. This CDR3 region has 15 residues. V was clipped by 1 base and J by 1 base, with 10 bases between them. Germline V gene data show CDR1 as KGHSH and CDR2 as LQKENI. The whole variable domain, remainder taken from reference TRBV18 and TRBJ1-1, is NAGVMQNPRHLVRRRGQEARLRCSPMKGHSHVYWYRQLPEEGLKFMVYLQKENIIDESGMPKERFSAEFPKEGPSILRIQQVVRGDSAAYFCASSPLDSKNTEAFFGQGTRLTVV.

The V and J genes are TRBV11-2 and TRBJ2-3, with D perhaps TRBD2 (6 bases). V gave up 0 bases and J gave up 10 bases, with 14 bases separating them. Germline V gene lookup returns CDR1 SGHAT and CDR2 FQNNGV. This CDR3 region has 14 residues. The CDR3 spells CASSLDLAIEAQYF. The CDR3 DNA sequence: TGTGCCAGCAGCTTAGATCTAGCGATAGAGGCGCAGTATTTT.

This clonotype was seen many times. The chain links TRBV10-3 to TRBJ1-5; 7 nucleotides align to TRBD1. Per germline, CDR1 ENHRY and CDR2 SYGVKD. The trim removed 8 bases at V and 2 bases at J, leaving 0 bases unmatched. The CDR3 sequence is 12 residues long. CDR3 loop: CAIGTGNQPQHF. For the CDR3, the DNA is TGTGCCATCGGGACAGGCAATCAGCCCCAGCATTTT.

This clonotype was counted ten times or more. The V and J genes are TRBV12-3 or TRBV12-4 and TRBJ2-1; 9 nucleotides line up with TRBD2. The CDR3 is made up of 16 amino acids. V was clipped by 3 bases and J by 9 bases; unmatched bases: 12. The CDR3 DNA reads TGTGCCAGCAGTTTTTGGGGGCTAGCGGGGACCGGTGAGCAGTTCTTC. Residues: CASSFWGLAGTGEQFF.

This clonotype was recorded many times. The chain combines TRBV27 with TRBJ2-7; D may be TRBD1 (6 bases). The CDR3 is made up of 16 amino acids. The V gene's germline CDR1 is MNHEY and CDR2 SMNVEV (reference sequence). Trimming cost V 1 base and J 0 bases, with 13 bases left between them. CDR3 in DNA: TGTGCCAGCAGTTTATTAGGACAGTACAGCTCCTACGAGCAGTACTTC. This encodes CASSLLGQYSSYEQYF.

This clonotype was picked up many times. The V call is TRBV7-2, the J call TRBJ2-2; the D is unclear. V was clipped by 3 bases and J by 6 bases, with 14 bases between them. This CDR3 is built from 15 residues. Germline V gene data show CDR1 as SGHTA and CDR2 as FQGNSA. The CDR3 is CASSFESGVAGELFF. CDR3 bases: TGTGCCAGCAGCTTCGAGTCGGGCGTAGCCGGGGAGCTGTTTTTT.

This clonotype was counted many times. CDR3 coding DNA: TGTGCCAGCAGCTTAGAGGGACAGGGAGCTGAAGCTTTCTTT. Translation: CASSLEGQGAEAFF. The V call is TRBV7-6, the J call TRBJ1-1, with 9 bases fitting TRBD1. Germline V gives CDR1 SGHVS, CDR2 FNYEAQ. The CDR3 is 14 residues long. J was trimmed by 6 bases and V by 1 base; bases with no gene match: 3.

This clonotype occurred many times. V gene TRBV7-2 combines with J gene TRBJ1-1; the D gene is possibly TRBD1 (6 bases). From germline, CDR1 is SGHTA and CDR2 FQGNSA. CDR3 length: 16 residues. Trimming took 5 bases from V and 1 from J, leaving 17 bases between them. The CDR3 sequence: CASSLINTGRNTEAFF. The DNA for the CDR3 is TGTGCCAGCAGCCTAATAAACACAGGGCGGAACACTGAAGCTTTCTTT.

This clonotype has more than one count but fewer than ten. V gene TRBV12-3 or TRBV12-4 combines with J gene TRBJ2-1, with TRBD2 as a possible D gene (6 bases). V was shortened by 6 bases and J by 5 bases, with 17 bases between the two germline ends. This CDR3 has 15 residues. The CDR3: CASRGGGAVHNEQFF. The CDR3 coding sequence is TGTGCCAGCAGGGGGGGAGGAGCGGTCCACAATGAGCAGTTCTTC.

This clonotype ranks as medium-sized (0.01 to 0.1%). The V gene is TRBV5-1, the J gene TRBJ2-2; D ambiguous. The germline gives CDR1 SGHRS, CDR2 YFSETQ. The CDR3 is 13 residues long. The V and J ends lost 0 bases and 4 bases respectively, with 4 bases between them. CDR3 DNA sequence: TGCGCCAGCAGCTTGGAAGTCACCGGGGAGCTGTTTTTT. This sequence encodes CASSLEVTGELFF.

In this sample, this clonotype turned up many times. V usage is TRBV20-1 and J usage is TRBJ2-7; no clear D. CDR1 is DFQATT and CDR2 is SNEGSKA in the germline V gene (reference sequence). CDR3 size: 12 residues. CDR3 sequence reads: CGCVGATYEQYF. The CDR3 DNA reads as TGCGGATGCGTCGGAGCTACCTACGAGCAGTACTTC.

This clonotype has a count of ten or more. The gene calls are TRBV5-6 and TRBJ2-2; 7 positions agree with TRBD1. Germline V lookup: CDR1 SGHDT, CDR2 YYEEEE. The junction had 9 bases not matched to a gene; V was cut back by 3 bases and J by 4 bases. The CDR3 length is 16 residues. The CDR3 here is CASSSPTGSGTGELFF. Here the CDR3 DNA reads TGTGCCAGCAGCTCACCGACAGGGAGCGGCACCGGGGAGCTGTTTTTT.

This clonotype was counted many times. The chain combines TRBV5-5 with TRBJ1-1; tentative D call: TRBD1 (5 bases). The CDR3 totals 14 residues. V was clipped by 4 bases and J by 1 base, with 11 bases between them. Germline CDR1 and CDR2: SGHKS and YYEKEE (reference sequence). CDR3 sequence (DNA): TGTGCCAGCAGCCCCGGACACACGAACACTGAAGCTTTCTTT. This encodes CASSPGHTNTEAFF. The variable domain in full, with the rest retrieved from reference TRBV5-5 and TRBJ1-1, is DAGVTQSPTHLIKTRGQQVTLRCSPISGHKSVSWYQQVLGQGPQFIFQYYEKEERGRGNFPDRFSARQFPNYSSELNVNALLLGDSALYLCASSPGHTNTEAFFGQGTRLTVV.

This clonotype has at least ten counts. J is TRBJ1-5 and V is TRBV5-8; D gene uncertain. Looked up from germline, CDR1 is SGHTS and CDR2 is YDEGEE. The germline V and J ends were trimmed by 1 base and 0 bases, with 8 bases remaining between them. The CDR3 spans 15 residues. The CDR3 here is CASSLHPYSNQPQHF. The CDR3 DNA sequence: TGTGCCAGCAGCTTGCATCCGTATAGCAATCAGCCCCAGCATTTT. Full variable domain (remainder filled in from reference TRBV5-8 and TRBJ1-5): EAGVTQSPTHLIKTRGQQATLRCSPISGHTSVYWYQQALGLGLQFLLWYDEGEERNRGNFPPRFSGRQFPNYSSELNVNALELEDSALYLCASSLHPYSNQPQHFGDGTRLSIL.

This clonotype has at least ten counts. The genes are TRBV27 and TRBJ1-5, with D uncertain. The germline CDR1 and CDR2 sequences are MNHEY and SMNVEV (reference sequence). The V end was cut by 6 bases, the J end by 3 bases, with 9 bases between. The CDR3 length is 13 residues. The CDR3 is CASRPYYNQPQHF. The CDR3 DNA sequence: TGTGCCAGCAGGCCCTACTACAATCAGCCCCAGCATTTT.

This clonotype was seen many times. The rearrangement joins TRBV2 to TRBJ1-1; D may be TRBD1 (6 bases). This CDR3 is built from 15 residues. With 7 bases removed from V and 0 bases from J, the gap between germline ends came to 15 bases. CDR1 and CDR2 (germline): SNHLY, FYNNEI. In nucleotides, the CDR3 is TGTGCCAGCACCGAACAGGGTCGGGTGAACACTGAAGCTTTCTTT. Protein: CASTEQGRVNTEAFF.

This clonotype showed up just a few times. The chain uses TRBV5-1 and TRBJ2-7, with TRBD1 identical over 11 bases. The CDR3 covers 15 residues. Trimming removed 4 bases from V and 5 bases from J; junction bases left unmatched: 8. Per the germline V gene, CDR1 is SGHRS and CDR2 is YFSETQ. CDR3 sequence (DNA): TGCGCCAGCAGCATCTGGACAGGGGGCGTTAACGAGCAGTACTTC. Translated, it gives CASSIWTGGVNEQYF.

The sample holds many counts of this clonotype. The chain links TRBV29-1 to TRBJ1-2; the D gene is possibly TRBD1 (5 bases). Germline assignment: CDR1 SQVTM and CDR2 ANQGSEA. The CDR3 covers 13 residues. V shed 4 bases and J shed 1 base, with 10 bases lying between them. Here the CDR3 reads CSVVGGNNYGYTF. The CDR3 coding sequence is TGCAGCGTTGTCGGGGGGAATAACTATGGCTACACCTTC.

This clonotype was observed many times. V gene TRBV3-1 combines with J gene TRBJ2-6; no definite D call. Trimming left V 2 bases short and J 4 bases short, with 9 bases between. Germline lookup yields CDR1 LGHDT and CDR2 YNNKEL (reference sequence). The CDR3 has 15 amino acids. This CDR3 is CASSQRGVGANVLTF. The CDR3 DNA is TGTGCCAGCAGCCAACGCGGCGTGGGGGCCAACGTCCTGACTTTC.

This clonotype was counted ten times or more. V gene TRBV20-1 combines with J gene TRBJ2-3, with TRBD2 as a possible D gene (6 bases). The CDR3 spans 13 residues. Germline CDR1 DFQATT, CDR2 SNEGSKA (reference sequence). V was pared by 4 bases and J by 1 base, with 9 bases between. The CDR3 region has the DNA TGCAGTGCTAAAAGCGGGCGCACAGATACGCAGTATTTT. Encoded protein: CSAKSGRTDTQYF.

As for this clonotype: At one end the junction does not follow the germline gene, possibly because of a read error. The chain joins TRBV7-7 to TRBJ2-3; 9 bases fit TRBD2. Germline V CDR1 and CDR2: SSHAT, FNYEAQ (reference sequence). The CDR3 length is 13 residues. CDR3 nucleotides: TGTGCTAGCAGCTTAGGGACTAGCGATACGCAGTATTTT. Translation: CASSLGTSDTQYF.

This clonotype was seen at least ten times. The chain joins TRBV5-1 to TRBJ1-1; D is unclear. Germline V gene lookup returns CDR1 SGHRS and CDR2 YFSETQ. With 4 bases removed from V and 8 bases from J, the gap between germline ends came to 15 bases. CDR3 size: 13 residues. The CDR3 region has the DNA TGCGCCAGCAGCCCGGGTGGGTTGGTGGAAGCTTTCTTT. Translated: CASSPGGLVEAFF. Drawing the rest from reference TRBV5-1 and TRBJ1-1, the complete variable domain is KAGVTQTPRYLIKTRGQQVTLSCSPISGHRSVSWYQQTPGQGLQFLFEYFSETQRNKGNFPGRFSGRQFSNSRSEMNVSTLELGDSALYLCASSPGGLVEAFFGQGTRLTVV.

This clonotype was counted many times. V usage is TRBV7-9 and J usage is TRBJ2-5; D could derive from TRBD1 or TRBD2 (5 bases each). Germline CDR1 SEHNR, CDR2 FQNEAQ (reference sequence). This CDR3 contains 16 residues. The V and J ends lost 4 bases and 5 bases respectively, with 20 bases between them. CDR3 coding DNA: TGTGCCAGCAGCTACCCCACCCGGGACGGGGATGAGACCCAGTACTTC. Protein product: CASSYPTRDGDETQYF.

This clonotype was detected ten times or more. The chain links TRBV4-3 to TRBJ2-6, with D perhaps being TRBD1 or TRBD2 (6 bases each). Germline CDR1 reads LGHNA; CDR2 reads YSLEER. The V gene lost 0 bases and the J gene lost 2 bases, with 11 bases spanning the gap. The CDR3 runs 17 residues. The CDR3 loop is CASSQESGAAGANVLTF. CDR3 DNA sequence: TGCGCCAGCAGCCAAGAGTCGGGGGCGGCTGGGGCCAACGTCCTGACTTTC.